The 15 T cell receptor beta chains given below trace back to one sample, sequenced in a study of T cell responses to AZD1222 COVID-19 vaccine. The assay was immunoSEQ multiplex PCR, and TCRdb's table has in-frame clones only and misses some. The sample includes more than 110,000 clones, 85% to 95% of them seen just once. The sequences come from peripheral blood, collected on day 0 of AZD1222 vaccination. The receptors originated from an adult in good health.

The count of this clone is one. CDR3 residues: CASSPGGTSGVWETQYF. The CDR3 DNA follows: TGTGCCAGCAGCCCAGGAGGGACTAGCGGGGTCTGGGAGACCCAGTACTTC. The chain is built from TRBV9 and TRBJ2-5; 13 bases align to TRBD2. The CDR3 consists of 17 residues. CDR1 is SGDLS, CDR2 YYNGEE, per germline. Trimming at V came to 4 bases and at J to 5 bases, leaving 11 bases not matched to a gene.

This clone was observed a single time. This sequence joins TRBV4-3 and TRBJ1-1; D call uncertain. V was trimmed by 1 base and J by 4 bases, leaving 13 bases between them. CDR3 size: 15 residues. CDR1 and CDR2 (germline): LGHNA, YSLEER. CDR3: CASSQGVGSGTEAFF. In DNA form, the CDR3 reads TGCGCCAGCAGCCAAGGGGTTGGATCGGGCACTGAAGCTTTCTTT.

This rearrangement joins TRBV18 to TRBJ1-6; D uncertain. CDR1 and CDR2 from the germline V gene are KGHSH and LQKENI. The CDR3 has 15 residues. Between the trimmed V and J ends, which lost 5 bases and 6 bases, there was a span of 14 bases. The CDR3 region is CASSYLSGSNSPLHF. As DNA, the CDR3 is TGTGCCAGCTCATATCTAAGCGGATCTAATTCACCCCTCCACTTT. The full variable domain, completed using reference TRBV18 and TRBJ1-6, is NAGVMQNPRHLVRRRGQEARLRCSPMKGHSHVYWYRQLPEEGLKFMVYLQKENIIDESGMPKERFSAEFPKEGPSILRIQQVVRGDSAAYFCASSYLSGSNSPLHFGNGTRLTVT.

The chain is built from TRBV3-1 (or the pseudogene TRBV3-2) and TRBJ1-3, with D maybe TRBD1 (6 bases). The CDR3 has 16 amino acids. V was cut by 4 bases and J by 0 bases, with 13 bases left in between. Germline CDR1 LGHDT, CDR2 YNNKEL (reference sequence). The CDR3 DNA follows: TGTGCCAGCAGCCCTGAAGGGGGGTACTCTGGAAACACCATATATTTT. Amino acids: CASSPEGGYSGNTIYF.

V gene TRBV19 combines with J gene TRBJ2-7, with TRBD2 identical over 7 bases. Germline trimming cut 5 bases from V and 4 bases from J; bases unmatched to any gene: 14. Germline CDR1 reads LNHDA; CDR2 reads SQIVND (reference sequence). The CDR3 covers 16 residues. This CDR3 reads CASSLGGRAEDYEQYF. CDR3 nucleotide sequence: TGTGCCAGTAGTCTCGGTGGGAGGGCCGAGGATTACGAGCAGTACTTC.

J is TRBJ1-3 and V is TRBV12-3 or TRBV12-4; perhaps TRBD1 as D (6 bases). Trimming left V 11 bases short and J 4 bases short, with 12 bases between. This CDR3 contains 12 residues. The DNA for the CDR3 is TGTGCCTCAGGGGTCGGCGGAAACACCATATATTTT. Translated: CASGVGGNTIYF.

The J gene is TRBJ1-6, the V gene TRBV30, with D uncertain. The V end lost 1 base, the J end lost 9 bases, and 7 bases lay between the germline ends. The germline CDR1 and CDR2 sequences are GTSNPN and SVGIG (reference sequence). CDR3 size: 12 residues. The CDR3 sequence is CAWSGVLSPLHF. The CDR3 DNA follows: TGTGCCTGGAGTGGGGTCCTTTCACCCCTCCACTTT.

The chain employs TRBV2 and TRBJ1-3; D remains ambiguous. The length of the CDR3 is 14 residues. Trimming stripped 6 bases from V and 0 bases from J, with 9 bases between. CDR1 and CDR2 from the germline V gene are SNHLY and FYNNEI. CDR3: CASRGQRSGNTIYF. DNA of the CDR3: TGTGCCAGCAGGGGTCAGCGCTCTGGAAACACCATATATTTT.

The chain couples TRBV28 to TRBJ2-7; D not resolved. Per the germline V gene, CDR1 is MDHEN and CDR2 is SYDVKM. Trimming took off 3 bases at V and 2 bases at J, with 11 bases between the two ends. CDR3 length equals 14 residues. CDR3 in amino acids: CASSLSTVPYEQYF. Here the CDR3 DNA reads TGTGCCAGCAGTTTGAGCACAGTACCCTACGAGCAGTACTTC.

The V and J genes are TRBV25-1 and TRBJ2-2, with D hard to call. The germline CDR1 and CDR2 sequences are MGHDK and SYGVNS. This CDR3 contains 13 residues. V lost 3 bases to trimming and J lost 11 bases, with 13 bases between them. CDR3 bases: TGTGCCAGCAGTGATTCCTACCCCCGAGAGCTGTTTTTT. It codes for CASSDSYPRELFF.

CDR3 sequence reads: CASSMQGIGQPQHF. For the CDR3, the DNA is TGTGCCAGTAGTATGCAGGGTATAGGTCAGCCCCAGCATTTT. The genes are TRBV19 and TRBJ1-5; D may be TRBD1 (5 bases). The germline V and J ends were trimmed by 3 bases and 6 bases, with 12 bases remaining between them. The V gene's germline CDR1 is LNHDA and CDR2 SQIVND (reference sequence). The CDR3 is 14 amino acids.

The CDR3 reads CASSIPRNEGLQPQHF. As DNA, the CDR3 is TGTGCCAGTAGTATCCCCAGGAATGAGGGGTTGCAGCCCCAGCATTTT. The chain carries TRBV19 and TRBJ1-5; D may be TRBD1 (5 bases). V was cut by 3 bases and J by 7 bases, with 19 bases left in between. The CDR3 is 16 amino acids. Per the germline V gene, CDR1 is LNHDA and CDR2 is SQIVND (reference sequence).

The V gene is TRBV7-9, the J gene TRBJ1-4; maybe TRBD1 (6 bases). V was cut by 5 bases and J by 0 bases, with 10 bases left in between. Germline lookup yields CDR1 SEHNR and CDR2 FQNEAQ (reference sequence). The CDR3 consists of 15 residues. The CDR3 nucleotides are TGTGCCAGCAGCGAGACAGGTGCAACTAATGAAAAACTGTTTTTT. The encoded protein is CASSETGATNEKLFF.

The J gene is TRBJ1-1, the V gene TRBV6-5; weak D call: TRBD1 (5 bases). Trimming stripped 2 bases from V and 5 bases from J, with 15 bases between. Germline V lookup: CDR1 MNHEY, CDR2 SVGAGI. This CDR3 comprises 15 residues. CDR3: CASSYNGGVKTEAFF. The CDR3 DNA follows: TGTGCCAGCAGTTACAATGGGGGAGTTAAGACTGAAGCTTTCTTT.

The chain uses TRBV18 and TRBJ1-5; D might be TRBD1 (6 bases). Germline loops: CDR1 KGHSH, CDR2 LQKENI. V was shortened by 3 bases and J by 0 bases, with 18 bases between the two germline ends. The CDR3 sequence is 18 residues long. CDR3 DNA sequence: TGTGCCAGCTCACCCTCCGGGACACGCTCTGGTAGCAATCAGCCCCAGCATTTT. This codes for CASSPSGTRSGSNQPQHF.